This record looks at one T cell receptor beta chain sequence and its context. The source of the sample is a study of CD8+ T cells in alopecia areata. The treatment denotes: oral pan-JAK inhibitor, 5-10 mg twice daily. RNA extraction and reverse transcription yielded cDNA as sequencing template. Profiling relied on immunoSEQ multiplex PCR, and the TCRdb table lists in-frame clones only, not all of them. The sample includes some 210,000 clones, more than 60% seen only once; the top ten take more than 1%. Germline values: CDR1 SNHLY, CDR2 FYNNEI. The V gene end was trimmed by 9 bases and the J gene end by 5 bases; junction bases not matched to a gene: 4. The CDR3 has 12 residues.

The origin of this receptor is a human donor with alopecia areata. The starting material was CD4+ T cells sorted from blood, obtained at week 44, from a patient treated with tofacitinib. The chain couples TRBV2 to TRBJ2-1; 7 bases match TRBD1. Here the CDR3 reads CARTGFDNEQFF. CDR3 DNA: TGTGCCAGGACAGGGTTTGACAATGAGCAGTTCTTC.